The present TCR beta chain was sequenced within a study of T cells in Graves' hyperthyroidism and ophthalmopathy. Study-wide background: Peripheral blood draws took place at initial diagnosis, ahead of any treatment.

The CDR3 extends over 13 amino acids. Looked up from germline, CDR1 is GTSNPN and CDR2 is SVGIG (reference sequence). V lost 8 bases and J lost 8, with 21 bases in between. Study-level results: Ophthalmopathy was identified by the model a median 6.5 months ahead of onset. Most thyroid clonotypes expanded above 0.001 appeared in blood too.

With respect to this clonotype: Antigen unknown.

The PBMCs were sourced from fresh peripheral blood (approximately 9.6 ml). Amplification of TCR beta CDR3 regions used RNA as the template. When the TCR CDR3 underwent first-round RT-PCR, the HTBI primer set was used. TCRdb re-called the multiplex PCR reads through MiXCR, storing one row per CDR3 protein. The sample contains 500,000 to 650,000 distinct CDR3 sequences, just under 20% of which appear only once. The TCR comes from a middle-aged man with Graves' ophthalmopathy. Sample: blood. V is TRBV30 and J is TRBJ1-2, with D uncertain. CDR3 nucleotide sequence: TGTGCCAGTGCCACCGCACGGGGAGGAGGCTACACCTTC. Translating it yields CASATARGGGYTF.